This T cell receptor beta chain was identified during a study of T cell responses to AZD1222 COVID-19 vaccine (dated by TCRdb to about 2021). About the full investigation: Because spike-specific TCR depth and breadth did not differ between the two schedules, AZD1222 recipients who got a second dose at roughly 4 weeks were pooled with those who got a second dose at roughly 12 weeks. TCR sequencing was performed for roughly 250 trial participants, of whom about 210 were given two doses of AZD1222 and around 25 were given two doses of MenACWY control vaccine. Enrollment into the trials was organized by age into subgroups of 18-55, 56-69 and 70-plus years, and those subgroups contained roughly 150, 30 and 60 TCR-sequenced participants, respectively.

The CDR3 regions of human TCRbeta chains were analyzed by immunosequencing. In the source study's methods: Repertoire TCRs were matched against a reference library of SARS-CoV-2-specific TCRs generated with the MIRA antigen-specificity platform. Breadth was defined as the fraction of unique TCRs that were SARS-CoV-2-associated, and depth was defined as the fraction of total T cells that were SARS-CoV-2-associated. Each spike-specific TCR was assigned to its reactive spike region and to a CD4 or CD8 class using the MIRA data. Log10-transformed breadth and depth values were compared by one-way ANOVA with Sidak's multiple comparisons tests. TCRdb re-hosts the immuneACCESS table, in-frame sequences only. Its copies lack some clones; in the studies checked, an unresolved V gene accounts for under half of them, and the cause for the rest is not known. The V and J calls and clone size were taken over from that table, and D and trimming were inferred from the DNA. This sample has 150,000 to 200,000 clones in its table, and approximately 94% of those were observed once. Together, the top ten hold over 7.5% of the sample.

The full study reports these points: In the small 56-69-year group, the increase in depth fell short of significance, most likely because of low power. No day 14 peak-response samples were available, so repertoires were characterized only after the peak T cell response. The vaccine-associated CD4 TCRs covered the entire spike protein, and the dominant responses fell in regions 160-218 and 743-854. A significant rise in spike-specific TCR breadth and depth was observed after two AZD1222 doses relative to day 0 and relative to MenACWY recipients. Conclusions about previously exposed vaccinees are limited, since just 5 to 7 AZD1222 recipients were seropositive for SARS-CoV-2 at baseline. Reportedly, almost half of the unique spike-specific TCRs recognized epitopes lying outside the regions that are mutated in the B.1.351 and B.1.1.7 variants. Most participants were white British and females outnumbered males, and the authors suggested that clonal diversity may have been underestimated.

Relative to germline, V is missing 7 bases and J is missing 6 bases, with 9 bases of the junction outside any gene match. CDR1 SGDLS and CDR2 YYNGEE were looked up in the germline V gene. The CDR3 contains 13 residues, cysteine and phenylalanine counted. Just CDR3 DNA is preserved here, 39 bases in frame from base 1. As to this clone: The antigen it binds to is not known. No clone much larger than this one lies a single base away; base qualities are absent.

Per the publication, the time point label means: baseline before first vaccination. Samples from vaccinated people were obtained from the UK trials COV001 and COV002, which included a single-blind randomized controlled phase 2/3 trial of AZD1222 (ChAdOx1 nCoV-19) in healthy adults. Trial participant PBMC samples were collected at day 0 and day 28 after the second dose for TCRbeta chain sequencing. Here the sequenced sample was peripheral blood, taken on day 0 of AZD1222 vaccination. This receptor chain uses TRBV9 and TRBJ2-5, and TRBD2 aligns with 7 junction nucleotides. The source of this sequence is an adult in good health. The CDR3: CASGSGGGKTQYF. The bases read TGTGCCAGCGGTTCGGGAGGAGGGAAGACCCAGTACTTC.